Below are 8 T cell receptor beta chains sequenced from a single sample in a study of breast tumors, draining lymph nodes, adjacent tissues. Breast cancer patients provided tissue from their axillary draining lymph nodes. TCRdb re-derived calls from the multiplex PCR reads in MiXCR, one entry per CDR3 protein. Of about 180,000 distinct CDR3 sequences listed, 33% are singletons. The sequenced sample was axillary lymph node tissue. The receptors come from a female donor with breast cancer. Some clones in this sample may be carry-over from other donors' samples.

Ten or more counts support this clonotype. This chain joins TRBV7-2 and TRBJ1-3; no clear D. CDR3 length equals 15 residues. From germline, CDR1 is SGHTA and CDR2 FQGNSA. V dropped 7 bases and J dropped 0 bases, with 13 bases sitting between them. The CDR3 region has the DNA TGTGCCAGCACCTCCGGCGGACTCTCTGGAAACACCATATATTTT. It yields the protein CASTSGGLSGNTIYF.

This clonotype was counted many times. One end of the junction varies from germline; a read error may be responsible. The gene calls are TRBV6-5 and TRBJ1-2; D is ambiguous. The V gene's germline CDR1 is MNHEY and CDR2 SVGAGI. CDR3 size: 13 residues. The CDR3 here is CASSHSALGGYTF. Here the CDR3 DNA reads TGTGCCAGCAGTCACTCGGCGTTAGGAGGCTACACCTTC.

This clonotype has ten or more counts. V gene TRBV5-6 combines with J gene TRBJ2-1; D might be TRBD1 (5 bases). The CDR3 extends over 16 amino acids. Per germline, CDR1 SGHDT and CDR2 YYEEEE. The germline V and J ends were trimmed by 4 bases and 8 bases, with 22 bases remaining between them. This CDR3 reads CASSLSYGNSGHEQFF. CDR3 nucleotide sequence: TGTGCCAGCAGCCTTTCTTATGGCAATTCAGGGCATGAGCAGTTCTTC.

This clonotype was counted a single time. Since the CDR3 does not end with the conserved phenylalanine or tryptophan, this likely comes from a read error. No DNA is shown, since the ends of the CDR3 on it are uncertain; the CDR3 is the one TCRdb lists. The chain joins TRBV20-1 to TRBJ1-6. The CDR3 totals 8 residues, both ends included. Looked up from germline, CDR1 is DFQATT and CDR2 is SNEGSKA (reference sequence). The CDR3 protein is CSASEAGE.

This clonotype was counted ten times or more. The chain employs TRBV5-1 and TRBJ2-7; 8 nucleotides agree with TRBD1. This CDR3 contains 13 residues. Germline lookup yields CDR1 SGHRS and CDR2 YFSETQ. Trimming took 1 base from V and 5 from J; bases not matched to a gene: 2. The CDR3 here is CASSLNRGNEQYF. CDR3 DNA sequence: TGCGCCAGCAGCTTGAACAGGGGGAACGAGCAGTACTTC.

As for this clonotype: One junction end disagrees with the germline gene, perhaps due to a read error. The CDR3 DNA is TGCAGTGCCATCCTAGCGGGGGGCTACACTGAGCAGTTCTTC. This encodes CSAILAGGYTEQFF. The V gene is TRBV20-1, the J gene TRBJ2-1, with 11 nucleotides matching TRBD2. Germline V CDR1 and CDR2: DFQATT, SNEGSKA (reference sequence). The CDR3 is 14 residues long.

About this clonotype: A junction end diverges from the germline sequence, so it may reflect a read error. The DNA for the CDR3 is TGCGGTGCTTGGGGACAAGGCCCAAATCAGCCCCAGCACTTT. It is translated as CGAWGQGPNQPQHF. The chain is built from TRBV20-1 and TRBJ1-5; weak D call: TRBD1 (6 bases). The CDR3 has 14 residues. Germline V lookup: CDR1 DFQATT, CDR2 SNEGSKA (reference sequence).

This clonotype showed up many times. CDR3 nucleotides: TGCGCCAGCAGCCAAATGTGGACTAGTAAGGATGTCGAGACCCAGTACTTC. It is translated as CASSQMWTSKDVETQYF. The rearrangement links TRBV5-1 to TRBJ2-5; 7 nucleotides line up with TRBD2. The V segment lost 4 bases and the J segment 5 bases; nucleotides outside the gene matches: 17. The CDR3 is 17 residues long. Germline V CDR1 and CDR2: SGHRS, YFSETQ.